These 23 T cell receptor beta chains were sequenced from one sample in a study of Tregs in tolerant kidney transplant recipients. Produced via immunoSEQ multiplex PCR; TCRdb's table is partial and in-frame only. The table records about 64,000 clones, more than 70% of them present only once. Recipients received nonmyeloablative bone marrow transplants from related graft donors, with transient mixed chimerism. Sequences were derived from CD4+ T cells from blood (PBMCs), sampled 6 months after the transplant. The receptor source for this set is a human patient who received a combined kidney and bone marrow transplant. Some T cells may trace back to the graft donor.

A remark on this clone: The identical CDR3 is also encoded by other nucleotide sequences in the sample. The chain has TRBV4-2 and TRBJ1-6; 9 bases align to TRBD1. The CDR3 runs to 19 residues. Germline values: CDR1 LGHNA, CDR2 YNFKEQ. The trim removed 0 bases at V and 3 bases at J, leaving 9 bases unmatched. CDR3 DNA sequence: TGTGCCAGCAGCCAAGATAGTTTGGGGACAGGGTACTATAATTCACCCCTCCACTTT. As protein: CASSQDSLGTGYYNSPLHF.

In nucleotides, the CDR3 is TGTGCCAGCAGTTTATCAGGGGTTGTGGAAAAACTGTTTTTT. Its protein product is CASSLSGVVEKLFF. This rearrangement joins TRBV28 to TRBJ1-4; tentatively, D is TRBD1 (6 bases). The CDR3 is 14 residues long. V gave up 1 base and J gave up 8 bases, with 11 bases separating them. CDR1 is MDHEN and CDR2 is SYDVKM in the germline V gene.

The chain has TRBV10-3 and TRBJ1-5, with D uncertain. The germline gives CDR1 ENHRY, CDR2 SYGVKD. Trimming stripped 5 bases from V and 8 bases from J, with 16 bases between. The CDR3 length is 14 residues. For the CDR3, the DNA is TGTGCCATCAGTCGGACCGGCGGGCGTGAGCCCCAGCATTTT. It translates to CAISRTGGREPQHF.

The chain couples TRBV6-6 to TRBJ2-5; the D gene is possibly TRBD2 (6 bases). The CDR3 spans 15 residues. V dropped 5 bases and J dropped 4 bases, with 17 bases sitting between them. Germline loops: CDR1 MNHNY, CDR2 SVGAGI (reference sequence). CDR3 amino acids: CASSGEFLGGETQYF. The CDR3 DNA reads TGTGCCAGCAGTGGGGAGTTCTTGGGAGGAGAGACCCAGTACTTC.

V gene TRBV5-4 combines with J gene TRBJ2-7, with D possibly being TRBD1 (6 bases). The CDR3 has 14 amino acids. Trimming pared 5 bases from V and 3 bases from J, leaving 15 bases between. CDR1 is SGHNT, CDR2 YYREEE, per germline (reference sequence). The DNA of the CDR3 is TGTGCCAGCAGGGGGAACCAACAGGGCTACGAGCAGTACTTC. It codes for CASRGNQQGYEQYF.

The rearrangement links TRBV5-1 to TRBJ2-7; no firm D call. Per the germline V gene, CDR1 is SGHRS and CDR2 is YFSETQ. This CDR3 spans 12 amino acids. V was cut by 3 bases and J by 2 bases, with 6 bases left in between. CDR3 loop: CASSYDTYEQYF. CDR3 DNA: TGCGCCAGCAGCTATGACACCTACGAGCAGTACTTC.

The CDR3 here is CASSVTSGSYQNIQYF. The CDR3 DNA reads as TGTGCCAGCAGCGTTACTAGCGGGAGTTACCAAAACATTCAGTACTTC. The V call is TRBV9, the J call TRBJ2-4; TRBD2 agrees at 11 bases. Germline V gene data show CDR1 as SGDLS and CDR2 as YYNGEE. The CDR3 runs to 16 residues. V dropped 2 bases and J dropped 5; count of bases not matched to a gene: 6. Based on the CDR3 plus reference TRBV9 and TRBJ2-4, the full variable domain is DSGVTQTPKHLITATGQRVTLRCSPRSGDLSVYWYQQSLDQGLQFLIQYYNGEERAKGNILERFSAQQFPDLHSELNLSSLELGDSALYFCASSVTSGSYQNIQYFGAGTRLSVL.

This chain links TRBV9 with TRBJ1-6, with 10 bases aligning to TRBD1. CDR3 length: 14 amino acids. The germline CDR1 and CDR2 sequences are SGDLS and YYNGEE. V was pared by 2 bases and J by 9 bases, with 2 bases of the junction left unmatched. The CDR3 DNA follows: TGTGCCAGCAGCGTGCGGACAGGGGGTTCACCCCTCCACTTT. This codes for CASSVRTGGSPLHF.

The genes are TRBV7-9 and TRBJ2-3, with TRBD2 as a possible D gene (5 bases). Germline V CDR1 and CDR2: SEHNR, FQNEAQ (reference sequence). The V gene lost 6 bases and the J gene lost 0 bases, with 10 bases spanning the gap. The CDR3 loop spans 14 amino acids. CDR3 nucleotide sequence: TGTGCCAGCAGGGACTTTTCTAGCACAGATACGCAGTATTTT. Protein sequence: CASRDFSSTDTQYF.

J is TRBJ2-5 and V is TRBV18; 11 bases line up with TRBD2. CDR1 and CDR2 (germline): KGHSH, LQKENI. CDR3 length equals 15 residues. J gave up 4 bases and V 4 bases, and 5 bases lay outside the gene matches. CDR3 region: CASSRLAGTSETQYF. CDR3 DNA sequence: TGTGCCAGCTCACGACTAGCGGGAACTTCAGAGACCCAGTACTTC.

This chain joins TRBV9 and TRBJ2-7; TRBD2 agrees at 10 bases. CDR1 and CDR2 from the germline V gene are SGDLS and YYNGEE. The V gene end was trimmed by 0 bases and the J gene end by 3 bases; junction bases not matched to a gene: 6. CDR3 length: 16 amino acids. The CDR3 sequence is CASSVGAGGGFYEQYF. In DNA, the CDR3 is TGTGCCAGCAGCGTAGGAGCGGGAGGGGGGTTCTACGAGCAGTACTTC.

This rearrangement joins TRBV6-6 to TRBJ2-1, with 9 bases matching TRBD2. J gave up 7 bases and V 2 bases, and 6 bases lay outside the gene matches. The CDR3 totals 15 residues. Per the germline V gene, CDR1 is MNHNY and CDR2 is SVGAGI (reference sequence). CDR3 residues: CASSYPASGKNEQFF. The CDR3 DNA follows: TGTGCCAGCAGTTACCCGGCTAGCGGGAAGAATGAGCAGTTCTTC.

The V call is TRBV5-1, the J call TRBJ2-1, with 8 positions matching TRBD2. In germline, CDR1 is SGHRS, CDR2 YFSETQ. The CDR3 totals 15 residues. Trimming cost V 1 base and J 5 bases; bases outside gene matches: 5. The CDR3 sequence: CASSLRAGGNNEQFF. DNA for the CDR3: TGCGCCAGCAGCTTGCGGGCGGGAGGAAACAATGAGCAGTTCTTC.

The J gene is TRBJ2-3, the V gene TRBV2; D may be TRBD1 (6 bases). CDR1 and CDR2 from the germline V gene are SNHLY and FYNNEI. The CDR3 is made up of 18 amino acids. The V and J ends lost 4 bases and 5 bases respectively, with 25 bases between them. CDR3 nucleotide sequence: TGTGCCAGCAGTGTTCCCCTATCGGGACAAACCAAAAAAGATACGCAGTATTTT. Residues: CASSVPLSGQTKKDTQYF.

The rearrangement links TRBV19 to TRBJ2-5, with 7 bases identical to TRBD1. The CDR3 is 14 residues long. V lost 4 bases and J lost 5; bases outside the gene matches: 7. The germline CDR1 and CDR2 sequences are LNHDA and SQIVND (reference sequence). This CDR3 is CASSTHRGGETQYF. CDR3 bases: TGTGCCAGTAGTACCCACAGGGGCGGGGAGACCCAGTACTTC.

The rearrangement links TRBV7-9 to TRBJ1-1; D is ambiguous. CDR1 SEHNR and CDR2 FQNEAQ come from the germline V gene (reference sequence). The CDR3 consists of 17 residues. The V end was cut by 6 bases, the J end by 0 bases, with 20 bases between. The CDR3 coding sequence is TGTGCCAGCAGTCAAAGAGGTTCAAGTCTCATGAACACTGAAGCTTTCTTT. Its protein product is CASSQRGSSLMNTEAFF.

CDR3: CASSYLQGKRNEKLFF. Here the CDR3 DNA reads TGTGCCAGCAGTTACTTACAGGGAAAGAGAAATGAAAAACTGTTTTTT. The rearrangement links TRBV6-5 to TRBJ1-4; D is perhaps TRBD1 (6 bases). With 1 base removed from V and 5 bases from J, the gap between germline ends came to 14 bases. From germline, CDR1 is MNHEY and CDR2 SVGAGI. CDR3 size: 16 residues.

The chain uses TRBV19 and TRBJ1-1, with 7 bases matching TRBD1. CDR3 size: 12 residues. Looked up from germline, CDR1 is LNHDA and CDR2 is SQIVND (reference sequence). V lost 9 bases, J lost 4 bases, and 5 bases stayed unmatched. CDR3 coding DNA: TGTGCCAGCCATTACAGGGGCACTGAAGCTTTCTTT. Translating gives CASHYRGTEAFF.

This chain links TRBV18 with TRBJ2-4, with D possibly being TRBD1 (5 bases). This CDR3 region has 13 residues. The ends were cut back, 6 bases at V and 7 bases at J, with 13 bases in the middle. CDR1 is KGHSH and CDR2 is LQKENI in the germline V gene. The CDR3 nucleotides are TGTGCCAGCTCTGGCGAGCCAGGGAACATTCAGTACTTC. Translation gives CASSGEPGNIQYF.

The chain recombines TRBV5-1 with TRBJ2-2, with 8 bases matching TRBD2. Looked up from germline, CDR1 is SGHRS and CDR2 is YFSETQ. V lost 4 bases and J lost 6; bases outside the gene matches: 8. The CDR3 consists of 15 residues. The CDR3 bases are TGCGCCAGCAGCCCCGTCAGCGGGAGCCCCGGGGAGCTGTTTTTT. This gives the protein CASSPVSGSPGELFF.

The J gene is TRBJ2-7, the V gene TRBV7-8; 11 bases agree with TRBD2. From germline, CDR1 is SGHVS and CDR2 FQNEAQ. The CDR3 totals 15 residues. The ends lost 3 bases at V and 6 bases at J; junction bases unmatched: 7. CDR3 loop: CASSFGLAGPGEQYF. In nucleotides, the CDR3 is TGTGCCAGCAGCTTCGGACTAGCGGGTCCCGGCGAGCAGTACTTC.

The gene calls are TRBV6-6 and TRBJ1-4; TRBD1 might be the D (6 bases). V lost 8 bases and J lost 8, with 15 bases in between. Germline V lookup: CDR1 MNHNY, CDR2 SVGAGI (reference sequence). This CDR3 has 13 amino acids. The CDR3 bases are TGTGCCAGCGTGACAGGCCCGGGGGAAAAACTGTTTTTT. Residues: CASVTGPGEKLFF.

The chain combines TRBV19 with TRBJ2-7; the D gene is possibly TRBD1 (5 bases). Trimming took 6 bases from V and 4 from J, leaving 10 bases between them. The CDR3 has 12 amino acids. The V gene's germline CDR1 is LNHDA and CDR2 SQIVND (reference sequence). This CDR3 is CASSHKGYEQYF. Written as DNA, the CDR3 is TGTGCCAGTAGCCATAAGGGGTACGAGCAGTACTTC.